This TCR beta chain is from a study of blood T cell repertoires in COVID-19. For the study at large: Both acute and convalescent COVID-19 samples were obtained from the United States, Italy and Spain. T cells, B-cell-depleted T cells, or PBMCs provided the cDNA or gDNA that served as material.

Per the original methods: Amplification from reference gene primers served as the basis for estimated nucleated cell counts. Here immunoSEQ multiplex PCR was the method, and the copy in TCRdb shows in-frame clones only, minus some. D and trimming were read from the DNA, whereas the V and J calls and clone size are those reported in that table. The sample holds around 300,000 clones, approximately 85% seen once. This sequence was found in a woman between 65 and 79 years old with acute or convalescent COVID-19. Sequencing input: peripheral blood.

DNA of the CDR3: TGTGCCAGCAGTTGGTCGGCAGGGCTTGCGGCTTTCTTT. It codes for CASSWSAGLAAFF. The chain has TRBV6-2 or TRBV6-3 and TRBJ1-1; maybe TRBD1 (5 bases). The germline gives CDR1 MNHEY, CDR2 SVGEGT. V lost 4 bases to trimming and J lost 11 bases, with 17 bases between them. The CDR3 covers 13 residues.